This TCR beta chain comes out of a study of CD8+ T cells in alopecia areata (dated by TCRdb to the late 2010s). With respect to the entire study: Treated patients were enrolled in an open-label pilot trial of oral tofacitinib at 5 to 10 mg twice daily for moderate-to-severe alopecia areata. RNA came from the PAXgene miRNA kit for fixed scalp, the miRNeasy kit for PBMCs, and the RNeasy kit for mouse skin. Patients on tofacitinib were biopsied at baseline and after 4 and 24 weeks of treatment, and several of the patients also had a later scalp biopsy. Scalp clonality was compared across normal scalp (n=4), patchy alopecia areata scalp (n=8), and alopecia totalis/universalis scalp (n=8). Scalp tissue and sorted CD4+ and CD8+ peripheral blood T cells from patchy and totalis/universalis alopecia areata patients and from healthy controls were covered by human TCRbeta sequencing. TCRbeta CDR3 regions were amplified by immunoSEQ multiplex PCR with 35 Vbeta forward and 13 Jbeta reverse primers. To study T cell clonal expansion in alopecia areata, the researchers applied high-throughput TCRbeta sequencing to both the C3H/HeJ mouse model and human patients. Tofacitinib was given for 6 to 18 months, followed by 6 months of follow-up off drug to assess delayed response and recurrence. Summary of the overall study and its limitations: Compared with normal scalp, lesional scalp, particularly in alopecia totalis/universalis, had higher clonality and more expanded CD8+ clones, which suggests antigenic drive. Resident alphabeta T cells in normal human skin are also sequenced, complicating scalp TCR repertoire analysis, unlike mouse skin dominated by gammadelta T cells. Shared TCR sequences between patients were less evident than in mice, which may be partly attributable to HLA diversity in the patient population.

The germline V gene sets CDR1 to SGHRS and CDR2 to YFSETQ. Including the terminal cysteine and phenylalanine, the CDR3 comprises 13 residues. Left in the record is the CDR3 DNA by itself, 39 bases read in frame from the first base. The germline ends are 10 bases apart after V is trimmed by 0 bases and J by 7 bases. The sample's time point label is to be understood as: baseline before oral tofacitinib. Peripheral blood and lesional scalp punch biopsies were obtained from patients with alopecia areata. PBMCs were isolated by density centrifugation and stained for CD3, CD4 and CD8, after which CD4+ and CD8+ T cells were sorted on a FACSAria. This clone has more than one count but fewer than ten. Its specific antigen is unknown. No base quality information exists; no much larger clone differs at one position. Library generation was performed with the immunoSEQ multiplex PCR assay. To provide template for TCR sequencing, every sample had RNA extracted and reverse transcribed into cDNA. First-strand cDNA was synthesized using SuperScript III with a 2:1 mix of oligo-dT and random hexamers. A synthetic immune receptor repertoire was used to assess amplification bias, and residual bias was removed computationally. In the source study's methods: Raw reads were preprocessed to remove errors, and CDR3 was defined by IMGT conventions from the conserved cysteine to phenylalanine. To get clonality, Shannon entropy was normalized by log2 of the number of productive unique TCRs and the result was subtracted from 1. CD4 or CD8 identity of scalp clones was inferred by cross-referencing scalp TCRbeta sequences with sorted blood CD4 and CD8 repertoires. TCRdb retrieved this table from immuneACCESS and kept in-frame rearrangements only. Not all clones are present; in checked studies, unresolved V genes account for under half, and no reason is known for the remainder. V, J and clone size are taken as reported in that table, and D and trimming were inferred from the DNA itself. In this sample the table shows fewer than 200,000 clones, about 63% of which occur a single time. The ten most abundant clones make up around 15% of the sample.

The sample here was CD4+ T cells sorted from blood, taken at week 0. This sequence originates from a human donor with alopecia areata. The sequence is built from TRBV5-1 and TRBJ1-1; 6 matching bases give a weak D call of TRBD1. The bases read TGCGCCAGCAGCTTGGCGGACAGACTTGAAGCTTTCTTT. Its coded protein is CASSLADRLEAFF.